This TCR beta chain was sequenced for a study of cytomegalovirus exposure and HLA in healthy donors (dated by TCRdb to the late 2010s). Regarding the complete study: The 700 or so repertoires of the first cohort and the roughly 120 validation repertoires were produced on the same platform, according to a later analysis. To predict cytomegalovirus infection status, the study brought together high-throughput TCR immunosequencing, statistical association of individual TCRs with disease status, and machine learning. The study aimed to test whether cataloging public T cell receptors could reveal signatures of past pathogen exposure. Besides the first cohort of under 700 subjects, a separate validation cohort made up of some 110 different subjects was used.

Donors formed part of the validation cohort, which comprised 95 to 150 subjects and was distinct from the first cohort of 666 subjects. Study-wide findings and limitations: It was suggested by the authors that the approach could potentially be generalized to other disease states and immunological phenotypes. A later analysis had no HLA typing for the validation cohort, so co-occurrence there was scored across all 130 or so repertoires. Most TCR sequences were seen in very few donors, while some public TCRs were found in many individuals. A total of 150 to 200 TCR beta chains were listed by the study as associated with cytomegalovirus. A few of the identified cytomegalovirus-associated TCR beta chains were confirmed in vitro to be specific for cytomegalovirus antigens. A later analysis found that TCRs clustered in the first cohort also tended to co-occur in the 130 or so validation repertoires, with about 94% of cluster scores above 0. The classifier was reported to diagnose cytomegalovirus status with high specificity and sensitivity in both the original and validation cohorts.

This clone was detected only once. Its antigen target is currently unknown. No base quality values were provided; no much bigger clone lies one nucleotide off. CDR1 and CDR2 are read off the germline V gene as MNHNS and SASEGT. V loses 3 bases at its end and J loses 2 bases; junction bases beyond the gene matches: 7. The CDR3 spans 15 residues, from the cysteine through the phenylalanine. Just CDR3 DNA is preserved here, 45 bases in frame from base 1. Libraries were prepared through the immunoSEQ multiplex PCR assay. In the authors' own workflow: A statistical classification framework was built for diagnosing cytomegalovirus status from the catalog of TCR beta chain sequences. Here the immuneACCESS table is served through TCRdb, limited to in-frame sequences with V and J called. Missing clones are a known gap in these copies; in checked studies unresolved V genes cover under half, and the rest lacks a known reason. D and trimming come from the DNA, and the V and J calls and clone size come from that table. The sample table holds fewer than 200,000 clones, of which just under 90% were seen once. The ten largest clones take up over 9% of the sample.

This receptor was identified in a woman aged 18-29 years in good health and CMV-seropositive. Sequences were obtained from PBMCs. The V and J genes are TRBV6-1 and TRBJ2-7; the junction holds 7 bases that match TRBD2. This receptor has the CDR3 CASSDVYGGAYEQYF. The DNA sequence follows: TGTGCCAGCAGTGATGTTTATGGGGGGGCCTACGAGCAGTACTTC.